The 23 T cell receptor beta chains reported below all come from one sample, sequenced in a study of blood T cells in healthy people across ages. Then a second PCR, running about 6 to 11 cycles, was carried out with a sample-barcoded 5' primer and a J-beta primer mix. TCRdb reprocessed the 5' RACE reads via MiXCR and lists one record per CDR3 protein. The table lists 450,000 to 600,000 distinct CDR3 sequences, approximately 26% of them singletons, with over 3.5% in the top ten. The sample also formed part of further work on T cells of mothers and their children.

The sequenced material came from blood. All receptors come from a boy under 10 years old in good health.

On this clonotype itself: The CDR3 does not close with the conserved phenylalanine or tryptophan, likely indicating a read error. J is TRBJ1-1 and V is TRBV5-1, with D unresolved. Per germline, CDR1 SGHRS and CDR2 YFSETQ. The germline V and J ends were trimmed by 0 bases and 6 bases, with 15 bases remaining between them. This CDR3 is built from 15 residues. The CDR3 DNA is TGCGCCAGCAGCTTGGCCATCGGGGAAGGGTCTGAAGCTTTCTCT. Translating gives CASSLAIGEGSEAFS.

This clonotype was observed a few times. The chain couples TRBV4-3 to TRBJ2-5; D is perhaps TRBD2 (5 bases). The CDR3 has 15 amino acids. Between the trimmed V and J ends, which lost 0 bases and 2 bases, there was a span of 10 bases. Germline CDR1 LGHNA, CDR2 YSLEER. For the CDR3, the DNA is TGCGCCAGCAGCCAAGAGTGGGGAGTTCAAGAGACCCAGTACTTC. This codes for CASSQEWGVQETQYF.

This clonotype was seen only a few times. The chain couples TRBV7-2 to TRBJ2-3; no clear D gene. Germline CDR1 reads SGHTA; CDR2 reads FQGNSA. CDR3 length: 16 amino acids. The ends were cut back, 1 base at V and 4 bases at J, with 15 bases in the middle. For the CDR3, the DNA is TGTGCCAGCAGCTTAGGCCCTGGTCGCGATGCAGATACGCAGTATTTT. It codes for CASSLGPGRDADTQYF.

This clonotype has a handful of counts. One end of the junction fails to match germline, which may point to a read error. The chain has TRBV6-2 or TRBV6-3 and TRBJ2-7; no definite D call. The CDR3 runs 13 residues. CDR1 is MNHEY, CDR2 SVGEGT, per germline. This chain's CDR3 is CAGSRPEIGEQYF. CDR3 DNA sequence: TGTGCCGGCAGCCGCCCCGAGATTGGCGAGCAGTACTTC.

A single count supports this clonotype. This rearrangement joins TRBV27 to TRBJ2-5; D is uncertain. The CDR3 contains 14 residues. CDR1 is MNHEY, CDR2 SMNVEV, per germline (reference sequence). V was pared by 1 base and J by 3 bases, with 9 bases between. The CDR3 reads CASSLYHTEETQYF. The CDR3, as DNA: TGTGCCAGCAGTTTATACCACACTGAAGAGACCCAGTACTTC.

This clonotype has just a few counts. V and J are TRBV12-3 or TRBV12-4 and TRBJ2-7; 9 bases map to TRBD1. V lost 7 bases, J lost 4 bases, and 11 bases stayed unmatched. The CDR3 loop spans 15 amino acids. The CDR3 sequence is CASKRSPGQGYEQYF. DNA for the CDR3: TGTGCCAGCAAGAGAAGTCCGGGACAGGGTTACGAGCAGTACTTC.

This clonotype has only one observation. J is TRBJ2-2 and V is TRBV24-1; 8 nucleotides agree with TRBD1. The CDR3 covers 15 residues. Trimming at V came to 3 bases and at J to 1 base, leaving 0 bases not matched to a gene. Germline V CDR1 and CDR2: KGHDR, SFDVKD. The CDR3 is CATSDGTGNTGELFF. The CDR3 DNA is TGTGCCACCAGTGATGGGACAGGGAACACCGGGGAGCTGTTTTTT.

The chain combines TRBV10-3 with TRBJ2-7, with 14 bases fitting TRBD2. The length of the CDR3 is 16 residues. The V segment lost 4 bases and the J segment 6 bases; nucleotides outside the gene matches: 8. From germline, CDR1 is ENHRY and CDR2 SYGVKD. In DNA, the CDR3 is TGTGCCATCAGTGGTGGGACTAGCGGGAGTGGCGGCGAGCAGTACTTC. This translates into CAISGGTSGSGGEQYF.

The rearrangement joins TRBV20-1 to TRBJ2-7; 10 bases align to TRBD2. V trimming: 2 bases; J trimming: 4 bases; junction bases outside the gene matches: 11. Germline V CDR1 and CDR2: DFQATT, SNEGSKA (reference sequence). There are 16 residues in the CDR3. CDR3 sequence: CSARTSGLAGVYEQYF. CDR3 nucleotides: TGCAGTGCTAGAACCTCAGGGCTAGCGGGAGTATACGAGCAGTACTTC.

This sequence joins TRBV6-2 or TRBV6-3 and TRBJ2-5; no definite D call. The J call may not be correct, given that the DNA end is closer to TRBJ2-7. The CDR3 loop spans 14 amino acids. The germline V gene encodes CDR1 MNHEY and CDR2 SVGEGT. Written as DNA, the CDR3 is TGTGCCAGCAGCAGACCCGCTCCCAGTGTCGAGCAGTACTTC. This codes for CASSRPAPSVEQYF.

A remark on this clonotype: At one end the junction does not follow the germline gene, possibly because of a read error. The DNA for the CDR3 is TGTGCCAGCAGACCTACTAGCGGGAGCAAGGAGTTCTTC. It specifies CASRPTSGSKEFF. The chain links TRBV7-2 to TRBJ2-5; the match to TRBD2 covers 11 bases. CDR3 size: 13 residues. Germline CDR1 SGHTA, CDR2 FQGNSA.

This clonotype was picked up a small number of times. V and J are TRBV6-5 and TRBJ2-7; D is unclear. The CDR3 totals 15 residues. The germline gives CDR1 MNHEY, CDR2 SVGAGI. V was pared by 5 bases and J by 3 bases, with 17 bases between. CDR3 sequence (DNA): TGTGCCAGCAGTCCCGGGTGGCTGGGGATCTACGAGCAGTACTTC. Its translation is CASSPGWLGIYEQYF.

This chain uses TRBV7-8 with TRBJ2-7; 8 bases line up with TRBD2. The CDR3 totals 14 residues. V dropped 4 bases and J dropped 3; count of bases not matched to a gene: 5. Germline V gene data show CDR1 as SGHVS and CDR2 as FQNEAQ. The CDR3 region is CASSSSGSDYEQYF. CDR3 sequence (DNA): TGTGCCAGCAGCTCAAGCGGGAGTGACTACGAGCAGTACTTC.

The chain has TRBV10-3 and TRBJ2-1; 10 bases are shared with TRBD1. This CDR3 comprises 15 residues. V was clipped by 2 bases and J by 7 bases; unmatched bases: 5. The germline V gene encodes CDR1 ENHRY and CDR2 SYGVKD. CDR3 bases: TGTGCCATCAGTGAGGAGGGACAGGGGATAAATGAGCAGTTCTTC. Translation gives CAISEEGQGINEQFF.

This chain uses TRBV7-9 with TRBJ2-3; a possible D gene is TRBD2 (5 bases). V was shortened by 5 bases and J by 5 bases, with 20 bases between the two germline ends. Germline V gives CDR1 SEHNR, CDR2 FQNEAQ (reference sequence). The CDR3 runs 16 residues. The CDR3 protein is CASSTKSGPWGDTQYF. The CDR3 DNA follows: TGTGCCAGCAGCACCAAAAGCGGCCCTTGGGGAGATACGCAGTATTTT. The complete variable domain, with remaining parts taken from reference TRBV7-9 and TRBJ2-3, reads DTGVSQNPRHKITKRGQNVTFRCDPISEHNRLYWYRQTLGQGPEFLTYFQNEAQLEKSRLLSDRFSAERPKGSFSTLEIQRTEQGDSAMYLCASSTKSGPWGDTQYFGPGTRLTVL.

V usage is TRBV11-2 and J usage is TRBJ2-5; D is unclear. The J call may be faulty, since TRBJ2-7 better matches the DNA end. Germline V gene sequence: CDR1 SGHAT, CDR2 FQNNGV. The CDR3 runs to 15 residues. The CDR3: CASSLQDFTHYEQYF. CDR3 sequence (DNA): TGTGCCAGCAGCTTACAAGATTTTACCCACTACGAGCAGTACTTC.

V and J are TRBV2 and TRBJ2-4; D is unresolved. CDR1 is SNHLY, CDR2 FYNNEI, per germline. The CDR3 extends over 12 amino acids. V lost 8 bases, J lost 6 bases, and 11 bases lay in between. DNA for the CDR3: TGTGCCAGCTCTACGGGCAGAAACATTCAGTACTTC. This sequence encodes CASSTGRNIQYF.

The genes are TRBV29-1 and TRBJ2-1, with D possibly being TRBD2 (5 bases). This CDR3 region has 13 residues. Between the trimmed V and J ends, which lost 4 bases and 5 bases, there was a span of 12 bases. CDR1 SQVTM and CDR2 ANQGSEA come from the germline V gene. The CDR3 DNA sequence: TGCAGCGTTGCCTATTCGGGGAACAATGAGCAGTTCTTC. The encoded protein is CSVAYSGNNEQFF.

This clonotype showed up just a few times. V gene TRBV18 combines with J gene TRBJ2-5, with 8 positions matching TRBD1. Unmatched junction bases numbered 5, after V lost 0 bases and J lost 2 bases. The germline gives CDR1 KGHSH, CDR2 LQKENI. The CDR3 sequence is 16 residues long. The CDR3 sequence: CASSPPNRGRQETQYF. The CDR3 DNA reads TGTGCCAGCTCACCACCGAACAGGGGGAGGCAAGAGACCCAGTACTTC.

This clonotype occurred a few times. The junction and the germline gene differ at one end; a read error may be behind it. The chain is built from TRBV9 and TRBJ2-1; 9 bases map to TRBD2. The CDR3 runs 17 residues. In germline, CDR1 is SGDLS, CDR2 YYNGEE. Written as DNA, the CDR3 is TGTGCCAGCAGCGTAGGACTAGCGGTTTCCTCCTACAATGAGCAGTCCTTC. It encodes CASSVGLAVSSYNEQSF. Supplemented by reference TRBV9 and TRBJ2-1, the full variable domain reads DSGVTQTPKHLITATGQRVTLRCSPRSGDLSVYWYQQSLDQGLQFLIQYYNGEERAKGNILERFSAQQFPDLHSELNLSSLELGDSALYFCASSVGLAVSSYNEQSFGPGTRLTVL.

The rearrangement links TRBV3-1 to TRBJ1-1; D ambiguous. The CDR3 contains 13 residues. Germline CDR1 LGHDT, CDR2 YNNKEL (reference sequence). The ends were cut back, 5 bases at V and 6 bases at J, with 13 bases in the middle. CDR3 loop: CASSSYSSPEAFF. In nucleotides, the CDR3 is TGTGCCAGCAGCTCATACAGTAGCCCTGAAGCTTTCTTT.

V gene TRBV9 combines with J gene TRBJ2-5; D perhaps matches TRBD1 (5 bases). In germline, CDR1 is SGDLS, CDR2 YYNGEE. The CDR3 spans 16 residues. V was shortened by 0 bases and J by 3 bases, with 15 bases between the two germline ends. The chain's CDR3 is CASSVGGGWIEETQYF. CDR3 nucleotides: TGTGCCAGCAGCGTAGGGGGCGGTTGGATCGAAGAGACCCAGTACTTC.

This clonotype was seen a handful of times. The genes are TRBV27 and TRBJ1-6, with D maybe TRBD1 (6 bases). The CDR3 has 17 amino acids. The V gene lost 4 bases and the J gene lost 6 bases, with 19 bases spanning the gap. Germline values: CDR1 MNHEY, CDR2 SMNVEV (reference sequence). The DNA of the CDR3 is TGTGCCAGCAGTTCACGCGGACAGTACTTGTCTAATTCACCCCTCCACTTT. This gives the protein CASSSRGQYLSNSPLHF.